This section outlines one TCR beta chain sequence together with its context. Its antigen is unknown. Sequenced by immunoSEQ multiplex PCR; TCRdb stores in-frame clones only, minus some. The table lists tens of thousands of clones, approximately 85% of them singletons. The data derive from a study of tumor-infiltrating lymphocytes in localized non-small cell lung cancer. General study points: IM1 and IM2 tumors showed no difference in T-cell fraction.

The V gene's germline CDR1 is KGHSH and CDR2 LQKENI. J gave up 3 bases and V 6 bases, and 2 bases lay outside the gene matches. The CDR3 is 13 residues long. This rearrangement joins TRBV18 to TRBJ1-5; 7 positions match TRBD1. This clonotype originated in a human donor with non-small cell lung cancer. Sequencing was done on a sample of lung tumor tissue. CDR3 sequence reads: CASSGTDNQPQHF. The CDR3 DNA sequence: TGTGCCAGCTCGGGGACAGACAATCAGCCCCAGCATTTT. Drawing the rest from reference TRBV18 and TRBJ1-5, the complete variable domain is NAGVMQNPRHLVRRRGQEARLRCSPMKGHSHVYWYRQLPEEGLKFMVYLQKENIIDESGMPKERFSAEFPKEGPSILRIQQVVRGDSAAYFCASSGTDNQPQHFGDGTRLSIL.